Presented here are 5 T cell receptor beta chains from one specimen sequenced in a study of T cells in Graves' hyperthyroidism and ophthalmopathy. Amplification targeted TCR beta CDR3 regions from RNA transcripts. RT-PCR in the first round (using the HTBI primer set) targeted the TCR CDR3. TCRdb redid the calling of the multiplex PCR reads with MiXCR, one entry per CDR3 protein. This sample carries 450,000 to 650,000 distinct CDR3 sequences, approximately 17% of them seen once, and the ten largest clones take roughly 18%. The source material was blood. Receptors were obtained from a young woman with Graves' ophthalmopathy.

This clonotype was counted ten times or more. The chain couples TRBV7-3 to TRBJ2-3; D is ambiguous. Germline lookup yields CDR1 SGHTA and CDR2 FQGTGA. V shed 5 bases and J shed 0 bases, with 12 bases lying between them. CDR3 length: 15 amino acids. In DNA form, the CDR3 reads TGTGCCAGCAGCGCAAAGCTAGGGAGCACAGATACGCAGTATTTT. As protein: CASSAKLGSTDTQYF.

This chain uses TRBV11-2 with TRBJ1-1; D is perhaps TRBD1 (6 bases). The CDR3 runs 14 residues. The germline V gene has CDR1 SGHAT and CDR2 FQNNGV. The V end was cut by 3 bases, the J end by 7 bases, with 15 bases between. The CDR3, as DNA: TGTGCCAGCAGCTTGGGGGGGGCAATTCGTGAAGCTTTCTTT. It codes for CASSLGGAIREAFF. The whole variable domain, remainder taken from reference TRBV11-2 and TRBJ1-1, is EAGVAQSPRYKIIEKRQSVAFWCNPISGHATLYWYQQILGQGPKLLIQFQNNGVVDDSQLPKDRFSAERLKGVDSTLKIQPAKLEDSAVYLCASSLGGAIREAFFGQGTRLTVV.

This clonotype showed up just a few times. This chain connects TRBV9 to TRBJ2-1; possibly TRBD2 for D (6 bases). V dropped 0 bases and J dropped 0 bases, with 13 bases sitting between them. The CDR3 has 17 residues. Germline V lookup: CDR1 SGDLS, CDR2 YYNGEE. CDR3 sequence: CASSVEGTSYSYNEQFF. The CDR3 nucleotides are TGTGCCAGCAGCGTAGAGGGGACTTCCTACTCCTACAATGAGCAGTTCTTC. Filled out from reference TRBV9 and TRBJ2-1, the complete variable domain reads DSGVTQTPKHLITATGQRVTLRCSPRSGDLSVYWYQQSLDQGLQFLIQYYNGEERAKGNILERFSAQQFPDLHSELNLSSLELGDSALYFCASSVEGTSYSYNEQFFGPGTRLTVL.

The chain combines TRBV20-1 with TRBJ2-1, with 9 bases matching TRBD2. CDR1 and CDR2 from the germline V gene are DFQATT and SNEGSKA (reference sequence). The ends lost 3 bases at V and 6 bases at J; junction bases unmatched: 12. This CDR3 contains 16 residues. The CDR3 sequence is CSASCPSGTDVNEQFF. The CDR3 bases are TGCAGTGCTAGTTGCCCTAGCGGGACTGATGTCAATGAGCAGTTCTTC.

This clonotype was seen repeatedly, ten times or more. This sequence joins TRBV2 and TRBJ1-5; maybe TRBD1 (5 bases). Germline V CDR1 and CDR2: SNHLY, FYNNEI. The V and J ends lost 11 bases and 4 bases respectively, with 18 bases between them. The CDR3 contains 14 residues. The CDR3 loop is CAGSSTDPNQPQHF. CDR3 bases: TGTGCCGGATCGTCGACAGATCCTAATCAGCCCCAGCATTTT.